This is a list of T cell receptor beta chains from one sample in a study of beta chain features in type 1 diabetes. This table comes from immunoSEQ multiplex PCR, and its TCRdb copy is limited to in-frame clones, with some not included. The table has approximately 170,000 clones, about 9.8% seen once. Sample: central memory CD4+ T cells from blood. Receptor source: a woman aged 18-35 years in good health. The CDR3 runs from the conserved cysteine through the conserved F or W. D genes are given only for firm matches. Size tells how often a clone was seen (once, few, many) or the class of an expanded clone, and some rows leave it out.

D,size,V,J,DNA,CDR3
NA,NA,TRBV6-5,TRBJ2-5,TGTGCCAGCAGGTCCGGGAAGTGGGAGACCCAGTACTTC,CASRSGKWETQYF
NA,NA,TRBV30,TRBJ1-3,TGTGCCTGGAGCCGACAAGACACCATATATTTT,CAWSRQDTIYF
NA,few,TRBV7-9,TRBJ1-6,TGTGCCAGCAGCTTAATGGACATATATAATTCACCCCTCCACTTT,CASSLMDIYNSPLHF
NA,few,TRBV2,TRBJ1-2,TGTGCCAGCAGAGATCAGGGTACCTATGGCTACACCTTC,CASRDQGTYGYTF
TRBD1,few,TRBV30,TRBJ2-7,TGTGCCTGGAGTGGGACAGGGGCATTGGGGGAGCAGTACTTC,CAWSGTGALGEQYF
TRBD1,NA,TRBV2,TRBJ2-7,TGTGCCAGCAGACAGGGGATCGACGAGCAGTACTTC,CASRQGIDEQYF
TRBD1,few,TRBV19,TRBJ1-2,TGTGCCAGTAGTTCCGACAGGGACGGAGGCTACACCTTC,CASSSDRDGGYTF
NA,NA,TRBV19,TRBJ2-2,TGTGCCAGTAGTATACAGGGAGGAAGCACCGGGGAGCTGTTTTTT,CASSIQGGSTGELFF
TRBD2,NA,TRBV4-1,TRBJ2-3,TGTGCCAGCAGCCCGGGGGGGCCTGAAGATACGCAGTATTTT,CASSPGGPEDTQYF
NA,NA,TRBV11-1,TRBJ1-1,TGTGCCAGCAGCTTAAACGGGGTGAACACTGAAGCTTTCTTT,CASSLNGVNTEAFF
TRBD2,NA,TRBV7-2,TRBJ2-3,TGTGCCAGCCTCAAAATGATAGCGGGGGGCCGCACAGATACGCAGTATTTT,CASLKMIAGGRTDTQYF
NA,few,TRBV2,TRBJ2-2,TGTGCCAGCAGCTACACCGGGGAGCTGTTTTTT,CASSYTGELFF
TRBD2,NA,TRBV4-1,TRBJ2-1,TGCGCCAGCAGCCAAGATCGCGGGGGGACAAGGCCGTTCTTC,CASSQDRGGTRPFF
TRBD2,NA,TRBV9,TRBJ2-3,TGTGCCAGCAGCTCCGGGGGGGCTACGCAGTATTTT,CASSSGGATQYF
NA,NA,TRBV30,TRBJ1-2,TGTGCCTGGACCCAGGGTGGCTACACCTTC,CAWTQGGYTF
NA,few,TRBV6-5,TRBJ2-1,TGTGCCAGCAAGTCAGGGGGGAACAATGAGCAGTTCTTC,CASKSGGNNEQFF
NA,few,TRBV7-9,TRBJ1-5,TGTGCCAGCAGCCCCGGACTTCTTAGCAATCAGCCCCAGCATTTT,CASSPGLLSNQPQHF
NA,few,TRBV9,TRBJ1-2,TGTGCCAGCAGCCGCGGGGCCGCTCTTAACTATGGCTACACCTTC,CASSRGAALNYGYTF
NA,few,TRBV7-9,TRBJ1-1,TGTGCCAGCAGCTTTAACCCGAGCACTGAAGCTTTCTTT,CASSFNPSTEAFF
TRBD2,few,TRBV9,TRBJ2-3,TGTGCCAGCTGTCGGGAGGCCACAGATACGCAGTATTTT,CASCREATDTQYF
TRBD2,many,TRBV19,TRBJ2-1,TGTGCCTACCGCCTTAGCGGGAGCTACAATGAGCAGTTCTTC,CAYRLSGSYNEQFF
TRBD1,few,TRBV30,TRBJ1-1,TGTGCCTGGAGGACAGGGGTGAACACTGAAGCTTTCTTT,CAWRTGVNTEAFF